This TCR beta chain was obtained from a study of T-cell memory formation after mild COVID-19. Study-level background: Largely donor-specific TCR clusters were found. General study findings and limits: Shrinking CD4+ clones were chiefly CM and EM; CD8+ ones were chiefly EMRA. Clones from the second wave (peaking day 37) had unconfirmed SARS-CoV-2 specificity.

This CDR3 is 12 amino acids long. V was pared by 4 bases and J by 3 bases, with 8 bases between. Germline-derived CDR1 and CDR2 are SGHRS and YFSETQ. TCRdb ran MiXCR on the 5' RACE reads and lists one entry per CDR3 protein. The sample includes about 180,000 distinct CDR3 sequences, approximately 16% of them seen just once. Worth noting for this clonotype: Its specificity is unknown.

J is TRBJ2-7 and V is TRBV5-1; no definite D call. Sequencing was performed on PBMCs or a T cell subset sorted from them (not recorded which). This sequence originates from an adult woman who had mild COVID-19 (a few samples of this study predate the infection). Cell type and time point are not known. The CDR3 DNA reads TGCGCCAGCAGCGACGGCCTCTACGAGCAGTACTTC. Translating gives CASSDGLYEQYF.